The 25 T cell receptor beta chains in this list originate from one sample, sequenced in a study of Graves' ophthalmopathy and Graves' hyperthyroidism. RNA transcripts yielded amplified TCR beta CDR3 regions. First-round RT-PCR relied on HTBI primers, and a second-round multiplex PCR came next. Each CDR3 protein is one row after TCRdb ran MiXCR on the multiplex PCR reads. The table lists under 800,000 distinct CDR3 sequences, 22% of them singletons. Sequenced: peripheral blood. All receptors derive from a woman aged 18-30 years with stable Graves' hyperthyroidism. Some clones in this sample may be carry-over from other donors' samples.

The V gene is TRBV29-1, the J gene TRBJ2-2, with a weak D call TRBD2 (5 bases). There are 12 residues in the CDR3. V was trimmed by 4 bases and J by 6 bases, leaving 9 bases between them. Germline V CDR1 and CDR2: SQVTM, ANQGSEA. The CDR3 DNA reads as TGCAGCGTTGTTAGCGCTCCCGGGGAGCTGTTTTTT. Protein: CSVVSAPGELFF.

This clonotype has at least ten counts. The chain combines TRBV30 with TRBJ1-6, with 8 bases lining up with TRBD1. The CDR3 spans 14 residues. Trimming cost V 3 bases and J 7 bases; bases outside gene matches: 5. Per germline, CDR1 GTSNPN and CDR2 SVGIG (reference sequence). As DNA, the CDR3 is TGTGCCTGGAGGGCGACAGGGGCGAATTCACCCCTCCACTTT. It specifies CAWRATGANSPLHF.

This clonotype was observed a handful of times. J is TRBJ1-6 and V is TRBV6-7, with 7 positions matching TRBD1. TRBV6-7 falls under the ORF class, with uncertain function. The CDR3 loop spans 14 amino acids. V was pared by 7 bases and J by 6 bases, with 6 bases of the junction left unmatched. This chain's CDR3 is CASTRDSPNSPLHF. CDR3 nucleotides: TGTGCCAGCACCCGGGACAGTCCTAATTCACCCCTCCACTTT.

This clonotype was recorded many times. The rearrangement links TRBV2 to TRBJ1-1, with D maybe TRBD1 (6 bases). V lost 6 bases and J 4 bases, leaving 12 bases between the germline ends. The CDR3 covers 13 residues. CDR1 is SNHLY, CDR2 FYNNEI, per germline. CDR3 loop: CASSRGEGTEAFF. For the CDR3, the DNA is TGTGCCAGCAGCAGGGGCGAGGGCACTGAAGCTTTCTTT.

V usage is TRBV20-1 and J usage is TRBJ2-7; TRBD1 is a possible D gene (6 bases). The length of the CDR3 is 16 residues. V gave up 0 bases and J gave up 3 bases, with 18 bases separating them. CDR1 DFQATT and CDR2 SNEGSKA come from the germline V gene (reference sequence). The CDR3 DNA sequence: TGCAGTGCTAGAGATGGCCCCTACCGGGACATCTACGAGCAGTACTTC. This codes for CSARDGPYRDIYEQYF.

This clonotype was counted ten times or more. The chain combines TRBV20-1 with TRBJ1-2; maybe TRBD1 (5 bases). The V gene lost 0 bases and the J gene lost 4 bases, with 15 bases spanning the gap. This CDR3 has 15 residues. In germline, CDR1 is DFQATT, CDR2 SNEGSKA (reference sequence). The DNA of the CDR3 is TGCAGTGCTAGAGATGCCAGGGCCGCGGGCTATGGCTACACCTTC. Translating gives CSARDARAAGYGYTF.

This clonotype was counted at least ten times. The chain is built from TRBV12-3 or TRBV12-4 and TRBJ1-5; TRBD1 matches at 9 bases. CDR3 length: 14 residues. The V gene end was trimmed by 6 bases and the J gene end by 7 bases; junction bases not matched to a gene: 7. The CDR3 DNA reads as TGTGCCAGCAGACCTACAGGGGGCGGGCAGCCCCAGCATTTT. This translates into CASRPTGGGQPQHF.

In its sample, this clonotype was seen many times. This chain's CDR3 is CATSRDEWGPGNTEAFF. The CDR3 DNA follows: TGTGCCACCAGCAGAGATGAGTGGGGACCAGGGAACACTGAAGCTTTCTTT. The chain employs TRBV15 and TRBJ1-1, with D perhaps matching TRBD1 (5 bases). Between the trimmed V and J ends, which lost 0 bases and 1 base, there was a span of 15 bases. The V gene's germline CDR1 is LNHNV and CDR2 YYDKDF (reference sequence). The CDR3 runs 17 residues.

This clonotype was recorded a few times. The gene calls are TRBV12-3 or TRBV12-4 and TRBJ2-2, with TRBD1 matching over 9 bases. With 5 bases clipped from V and 4 bases from J, the junction kept 8 bases outside the gene matches. The CDR3 is 16 residues long. CDR3 nucleotide sequence: TGTGCCAGCAGTAGGCCCCCGACAGGGGGCACCGGGGAGCTGTTTTTT. Its translation is CASSRPPTGGTGELFF.

The chain has TRBV6-1 and TRBJ1-1; D is unclear. The V end was cut by 5 bases, the J end by 0 bases, with 10 bases between. This CDR3 spans 14 amino acids. Germline CDR1 reads MNHNS; CDR2 reads SASEGT. The CDR3 sequence: CASSPHTMNTEAFF. The CDR3 nucleotides are TGTGCCAGCAGTCCCCACACCATGAACACTGAAGCTTTCTTT.

This clonotype was detected many times. The rearrangement links TRBV14 to TRBJ2-7, with D hard to call. Germline V gene data show CDR1 as SGHDN and CDR2 as FVKESK. V lost 1 base and J lost 3, with 13 bases in between. This CDR3 spans 15 amino acids. This chain's CDR3 is CASSQVTARGYEQYF. In DNA, the CDR3 is TGTGCCAGCAGCCAAGTCACTGCACGAGGCTACGAGCAGTACTTC.

This clonotype was detected many times. The J gene is TRBJ1-1, the V gene TRBV11-1; D not resolved. Germline CDR1 reads SGHAT; CDR2 reads FQDESV (reference sequence). CDR3 length: 14 residues. V shed 3 bases and J shed 1 base, with 9 bases lying between them. CDR3: CASSLQLGNTEAFF. The CDR3 DNA reads as TGTGCCAGCAGCTTGCAGCTCGGGAACACTGAAGCTTTCTTT.

This clonotype was observed many times. The rearrangement links TRBV28 to TRBJ2-7; D is perhaps TRBD2 (6 bases). The germline CDR1 and CDR2 sequences are MDHEN and SYDVKM. CDR3 size: 15 residues. The germline V and J ends were trimmed by 7 bases and 7 bases, with 23 bases remaining between them. CDR3 region: CASKRPGLSVGEQYF. The CDR3 nucleotides are TGTGCCAGCAAACGGCCAGGACTATCGGTGGGGGAGCAGTACTTC.

This clonotype was detected a few times. V is TRBV3-1 and J is TRBJ2-5; the D is unclear. This CDR3 is 18 amino acids long. CDR1 and CDR2 (germline): LGHDT, YNNKEL (reference sequence). V lost 4 bases, J lost 0 bases, and 21 bases lay in between. In nucleotides, the CDR3 is TGTGCCAGCAGCCCTAATCCCACGGGCGACGGATACCAAGAGACCCAGTACTTC. It specifies CASSPNPTGDGYQETQYF.

This chain joins TRBV6-2 or TRBV6-3 and TRBJ2-7, with TRBD2 identical over 9 bases. The CDR3 loop spans 14 amino acids. V shed 6 bases, J shed 3 bases, and the junction held 6 bases outside the gene matches. Germline-derived CDR1 and CDR2 are MNHEY and SVGEGT. As DNA, the CDR3 is TGTGCCAGCAGGGACGATAGCGGGAGCTACGAGCAGTACTTC. Encoded protein: CASRDDSGSYEQYF.

This clonotype appeared many times. The gene calls are TRBV5-1 and TRBJ1-1, with D perhaps TRBD1 (6 bases). The germline V and J ends were trimmed by 3 bases and 1 base, with 10 bases remaining between them. Germline V gene lookup returns CDR1 SGHRS and CDR2 YFSETQ. This CDR3 has 14 residues. The CDR3 protein is CASSWGPSNTEAFF. The CDR3 DNA reads TGCGCCAGCAGCTGGGGGCCCTCGAACACTGAAGCTTTCTTT.

This chain joins TRBV6-2 or TRBV6-3 and TRBJ2-5; D remains unclear. The germline V gene has CDR1 MNHEY and CDR2 SVGEGT. The CDR3 runs to 17 residues. Trimming removed 0 bases from V and 1 base from J, with 15 bases in between. The CDR3, as DNA: TGTGCCAGCAGTTACTCTCTCCGCTCCCCCGTCCAAGAGACCCAGTACTTC. This gives the protein CASSYSLRSPVQETQYF.

This clonotype was observed at least ten times. The chain joins TRBV7-8 to TRBJ1-2, with 7 positions matching TRBD1. The V gene's germline CDR1 is SGHVS and CDR2 FQNEAQ. The length of the CDR3 is 14 residues. With 3 bases clipped from V and 7 bases from J, the junction kept 8 bases outside the gene matches. The chain's CDR3 is CASSLGTAAVGYTF. CDR3 in DNA: TGTGCCAGCAGCTTGGGGACAGCCGCGGTTGGCTACACCTTC. The full variable domain, rest sourced from reference TRBV7-8 and TRBJ1-2, is GAGVSQSPRYKVAKRGQDVALRCDPISGHVSLFWYQQALGQGPEFLTYFQNEAQLDKSGLPSDRFFAERPEGSVSTLKIQRTQQEDSAVYLCASSLGTAAVGYTFGSGTRLTVV.

This clonotype has a count of ten or more. The J gene is TRBJ2-7, the V gene TRBV20-1, with 12 bases fitting TRBD1. The CDR3 length is 14 residues. Trimming took 2 bases from V and 6 from J; bases not matched to a gene: 5. Germline CDR1 reads DFQATT; CDR2 reads SNEGSKA (reference sequence). The CDR3 reads CSARQGTGGFEQYF. The CDR3 nucleotides are TGCAGTGCTAGACAAGGGACAGGGGGCTTCGAGCAGTACTTC.

In this sample, this clonotype turned up many times. The V and J genes are TRBV28 and TRBJ2-7, with a possible D match to TRBD1 (6 bases). This CDR3 is 14 amino acids long. The V end lost 5 bases, the J end lost 7 bases, and 18 bases lay between the germline ends. Germline-derived CDR1 and CDR2 are MDHEN and SYDVKM. This CDR3 reads CASSPHGVQGEQYF. Here the CDR3 DNA reads TGTGCCAGCAGTCCACACGGGGTGCAGGGGGAGCAGTACTTC.

This clonotype was counted at least ten times. This rearrangement joins TRBV6-2 or TRBV6-3 to TRBJ1-1; TRBD1 might be the D (6 bases). V lost 0 bases, J lost 1 base, and 18 bases lay in between. Germline V gene lookup returns CDR1 MNHEY and CDR2 SVGEGT. The CDR3 sequence is 18 residues long. The CDR3 nucleotides read TGTGCCAGCAGTTACTCGATCGGGGCTACAGGGACGAACACTGAAGCTTTCTTT. Protein product: CASSYSIGATGTNTEAFF.

This clonotype was recorded at least ten times. The V call is TRBV11-2, the J call TRBJ2-5; tentatively, D is TRBD1 (5 bases). The length of the CDR3 is 14 residues. Trimming pared 5 bases from V and 4 bases from J, leaving 14 bases between. Germline V lookup: CDR1 SGHAT, CDR2 FQNNGV. The CDR3 nucleotides are TGTGCCAGCAGCCCCCGTGGGGCTATAGAGACCCAGTACTTC. It yields the protein CASSPRGAIETQYF.

This clonotype was recorded at least ten times. The chain links TRBV20-1 to TRBJ1-2; 8 nucleotides align to TRBD1. After removal of 0 bases from V and 6 bases from J, the junction contained 9 bases not matched to a gene. This CDR3 contains 15 residues. Germline CDR1 is DFQATT and CDR2 is SNEGSKA (reference sequence). The CDR3 DNA is TGCAGTGCTAGAGATTATGAGACAGGGGAACATGGCTACACCTTC. Translating gives CSARDYETGEHGYTF.

This clonotype was detected many times. The genes are TRBV28 and TRBJ2-2, with 16 bases fitting TRBD2. The germline V gene has CDR1 MDHEN and CDR2 SYDVKM. The CDR3 is 20 residues long. V trimming: 6 bases; J trimming: 0 bases; junction bases outside the gene matches: 10. The CDR3 loop reads CASSPHPGTSGGANTGELFF. The CDR3 DNA sequence: TGTGCCAGCAGCCCTCACCCCGGGACTAGCGGGGGGGCGAACACCGGGGAGCTGTTTTTT.

The chain links TRBV7-2 to TRBJ1-6; no reliable D call. The CDR3 consists of 17 residues. The V end was cut by 4 bases, the J end by 6 bases, with 19 bases between. Germline V gene data show CDR1 as SGHTA and CDR2 as FQGNSA. The CDR3, as DNA: TGTGCCAGCAGCTCGACGATCGGGTCTTTACCTAATTCACCCCTCCACTTT. Its protein is CASSSTIGSLPNSPLHF.